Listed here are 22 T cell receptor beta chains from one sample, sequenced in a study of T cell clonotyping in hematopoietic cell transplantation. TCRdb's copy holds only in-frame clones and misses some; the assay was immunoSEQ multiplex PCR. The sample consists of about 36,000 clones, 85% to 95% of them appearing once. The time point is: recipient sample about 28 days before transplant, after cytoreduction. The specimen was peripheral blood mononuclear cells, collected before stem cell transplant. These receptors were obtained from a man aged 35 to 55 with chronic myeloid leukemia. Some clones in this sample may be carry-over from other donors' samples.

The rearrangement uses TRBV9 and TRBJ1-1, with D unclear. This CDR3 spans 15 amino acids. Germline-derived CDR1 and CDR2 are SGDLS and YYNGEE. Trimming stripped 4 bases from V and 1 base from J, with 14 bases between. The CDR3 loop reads CASSRDAIKNTEAFF. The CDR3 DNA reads TGTGCCAGCAGCCGCGACGCTATAAAGAACACTGAAGCTTTCTTT.

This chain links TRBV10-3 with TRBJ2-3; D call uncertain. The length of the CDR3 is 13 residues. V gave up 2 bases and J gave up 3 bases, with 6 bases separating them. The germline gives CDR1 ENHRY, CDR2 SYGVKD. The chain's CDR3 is CAISEGATDTQYF. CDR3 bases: TGTGCCATCAGTGAGGGAGCGACAGATACGCAGTATTTT.

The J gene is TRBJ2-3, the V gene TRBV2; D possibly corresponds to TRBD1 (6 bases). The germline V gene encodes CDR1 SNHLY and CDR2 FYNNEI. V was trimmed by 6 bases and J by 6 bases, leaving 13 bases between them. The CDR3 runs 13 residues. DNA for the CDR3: TGTGCCAGCAGACAGGGAAACCCCGATACGCAGTATTTT. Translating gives CASRQGNPDTQYF.

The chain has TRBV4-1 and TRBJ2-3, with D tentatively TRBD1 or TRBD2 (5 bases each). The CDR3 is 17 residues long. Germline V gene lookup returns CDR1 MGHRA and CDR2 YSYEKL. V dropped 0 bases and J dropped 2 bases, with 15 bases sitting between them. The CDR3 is CASSQDPGLGHTDTQYF. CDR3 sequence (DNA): TGCGCCAGCAGCCAAGATCCCGGACTTGGACACACAGATACGCAGTATTTT.

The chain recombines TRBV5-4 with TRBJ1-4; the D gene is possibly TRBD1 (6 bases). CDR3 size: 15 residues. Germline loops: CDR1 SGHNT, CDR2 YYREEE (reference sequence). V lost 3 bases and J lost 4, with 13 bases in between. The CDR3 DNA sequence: TGTGCCAGCAGCTCCCGGACGGACAGTAATGAAAAACTGTTTTTT. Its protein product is CASSSRTDSNEKLFF. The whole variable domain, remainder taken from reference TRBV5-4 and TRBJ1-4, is ETGVTQSPTHLIKTRGQQVTLRCSSQSGHNTVSWYQQALGQGPQFIFQYYREEENGRGNFPPRFSGLQFPNYSSELNVNALELDDSALYLCASSSRTDSNEKLFFGSGTQLSVL.

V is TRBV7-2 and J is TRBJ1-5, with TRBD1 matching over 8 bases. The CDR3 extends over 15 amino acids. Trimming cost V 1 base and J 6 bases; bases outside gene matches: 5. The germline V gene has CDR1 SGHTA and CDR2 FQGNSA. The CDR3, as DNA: TGTGCCAGCAGCTTAGGGCAGGGGGCTGGTCAGCCCCAGCATTTT. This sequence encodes CASSLGQGAGQPQHF.

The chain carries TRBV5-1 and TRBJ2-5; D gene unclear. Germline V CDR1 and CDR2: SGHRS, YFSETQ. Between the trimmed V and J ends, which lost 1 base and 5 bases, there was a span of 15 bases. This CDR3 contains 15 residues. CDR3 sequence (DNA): TGCGCCAGCAGCTTGTGGGGTAAGAGTGAGGAGACCCAGTACTTC. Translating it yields CASSLWGKSEETQYF.

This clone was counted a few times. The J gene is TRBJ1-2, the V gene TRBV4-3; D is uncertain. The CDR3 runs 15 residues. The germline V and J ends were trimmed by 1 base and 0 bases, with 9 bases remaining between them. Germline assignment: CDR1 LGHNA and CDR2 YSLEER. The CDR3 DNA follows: TGCGCCAGCAGCCAAGGGTCCAGGACTAACTATGGCTACACCTTC. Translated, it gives CASSQGSRTNYGYTF.

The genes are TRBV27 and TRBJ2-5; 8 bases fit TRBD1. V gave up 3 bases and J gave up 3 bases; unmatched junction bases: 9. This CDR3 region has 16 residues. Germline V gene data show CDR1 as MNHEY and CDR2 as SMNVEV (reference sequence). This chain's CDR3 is CASSLTPGTGKETQYF. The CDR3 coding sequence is TGTGCCAGCAGTTTGACCCCCGGGACAGGAAAAGAGACCCAGTACTTC.

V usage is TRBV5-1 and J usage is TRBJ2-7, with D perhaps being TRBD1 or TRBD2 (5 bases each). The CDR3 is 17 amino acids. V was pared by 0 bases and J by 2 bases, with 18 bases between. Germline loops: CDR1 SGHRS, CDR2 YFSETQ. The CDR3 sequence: CASSLGGRTLGAYEQYF. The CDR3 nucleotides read TGCGCCAGCAGCTTGGGGGGCAGGACCTTGGGGGCCTACGAGCAGTACTTC.

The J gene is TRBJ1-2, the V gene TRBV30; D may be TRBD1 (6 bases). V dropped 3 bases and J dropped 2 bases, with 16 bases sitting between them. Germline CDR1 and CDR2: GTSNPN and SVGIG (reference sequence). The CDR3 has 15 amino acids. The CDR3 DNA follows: TGTGCCTGGAGGGGGGGCGCGTTCTCAAACTATGGCTACACCTTC. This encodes CAWRGGAFSNYGYTF.

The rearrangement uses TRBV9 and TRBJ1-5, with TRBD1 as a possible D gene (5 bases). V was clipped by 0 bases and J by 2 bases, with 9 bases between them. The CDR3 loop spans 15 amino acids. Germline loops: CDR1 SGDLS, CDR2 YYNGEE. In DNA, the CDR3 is TGTGCCAGCAGCGTAGTCAGGGCGGGCAATCAGCCCCAGCATTTT. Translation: CASSVVRAGNQPQHF.

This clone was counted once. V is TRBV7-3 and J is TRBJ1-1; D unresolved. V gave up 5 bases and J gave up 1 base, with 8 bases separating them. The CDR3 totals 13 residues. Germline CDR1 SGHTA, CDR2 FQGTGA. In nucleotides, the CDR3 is TGTGCCAGCAGCGCTCAGCAGAACACTGAAGCTTTCTTT. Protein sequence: CASSAQQNTEAFF. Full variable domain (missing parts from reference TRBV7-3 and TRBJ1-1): GAGVSQTPSNKVTEKGKYVELRCDPISGHTALYWYRQSLGQGPEFLIYFQGTGAADDSGLPNDRFFAVRPEGSVSTLKIQRTERGDSAVYLCASSAQQNTEAFFGQGTRLTVV.

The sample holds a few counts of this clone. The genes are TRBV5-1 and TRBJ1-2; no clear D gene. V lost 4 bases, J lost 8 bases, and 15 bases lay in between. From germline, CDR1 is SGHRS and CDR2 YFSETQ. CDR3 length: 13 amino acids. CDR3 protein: CASSPLGKEGYTF. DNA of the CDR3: TGCGCCAGCAGCCCCCTGGGGAAGGAAGGCTACACCTTC.

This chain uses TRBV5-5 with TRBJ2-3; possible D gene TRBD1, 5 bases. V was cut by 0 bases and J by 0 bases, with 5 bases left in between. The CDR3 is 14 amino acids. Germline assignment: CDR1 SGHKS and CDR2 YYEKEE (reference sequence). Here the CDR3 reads CASSLDRSTDTQYF. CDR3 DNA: TGTGCCAGCAGCTTGGACAGGAGCACAGATACGCAGTATTTT.

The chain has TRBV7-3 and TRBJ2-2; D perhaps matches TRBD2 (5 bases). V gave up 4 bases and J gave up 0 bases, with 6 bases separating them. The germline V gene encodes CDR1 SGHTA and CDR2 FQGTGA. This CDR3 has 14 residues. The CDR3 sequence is CASSSGTNTGELFF. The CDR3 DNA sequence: TGTGCCAGCAGCTCCGGGACGAACACCGGGGAGCTGTTTTTT.

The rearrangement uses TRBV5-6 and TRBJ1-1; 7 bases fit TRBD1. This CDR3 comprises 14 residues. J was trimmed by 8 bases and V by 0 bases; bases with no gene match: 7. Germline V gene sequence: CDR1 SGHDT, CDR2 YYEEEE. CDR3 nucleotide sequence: TGTGCCAGCAGCTTGGCCAGGAGGGGGCTAGAAGCTTTCTTT. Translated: CASSLARRGLEAFF.

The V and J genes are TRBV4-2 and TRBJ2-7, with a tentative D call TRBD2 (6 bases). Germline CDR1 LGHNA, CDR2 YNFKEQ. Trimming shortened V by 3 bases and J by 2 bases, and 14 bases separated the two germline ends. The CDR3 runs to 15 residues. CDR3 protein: CASSQRRDGPYEQYF. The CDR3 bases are TGTGCCAGCAGCCAGAGGAGGGATGGACCCTACGAGCAGTACTTC.

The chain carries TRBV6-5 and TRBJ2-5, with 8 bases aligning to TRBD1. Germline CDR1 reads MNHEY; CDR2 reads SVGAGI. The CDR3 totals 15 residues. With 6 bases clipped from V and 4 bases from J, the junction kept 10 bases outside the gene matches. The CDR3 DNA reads TGTGCCAGCAGGGGATATCAAGACAGGGGAGAGACCCAGTACTTC. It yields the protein CASRGYQDRGETQYF.

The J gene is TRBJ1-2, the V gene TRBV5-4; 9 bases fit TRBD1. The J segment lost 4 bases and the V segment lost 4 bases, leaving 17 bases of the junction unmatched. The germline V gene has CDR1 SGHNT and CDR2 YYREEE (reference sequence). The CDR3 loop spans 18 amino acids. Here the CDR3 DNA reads TGTGCCAGCAGCGGCGGGTCGCGACAGGGGGAAAAGGGCTATGGCTACACCTTC. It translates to CASSGGSRQGEKGYGYTF.

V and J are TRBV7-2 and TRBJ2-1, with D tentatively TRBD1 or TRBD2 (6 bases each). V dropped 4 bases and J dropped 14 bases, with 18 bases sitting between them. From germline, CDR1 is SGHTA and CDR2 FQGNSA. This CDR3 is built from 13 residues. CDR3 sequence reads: CASSSIEGGSKFF. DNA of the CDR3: TGTGCCAGCAGCTCGATCGAGGGGGGTTCGAAGTTCTTC. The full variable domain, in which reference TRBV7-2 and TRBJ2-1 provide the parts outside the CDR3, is GAGVSQSPSNKVTEKGKDVELRCDPISGHTALYWYRQSLGQGLEFLIYFQGNSAPDKSGLPSDRFSAERTGGSVSTLTIQRTQQEDSAVYLCASSSIEGGSKFFGPGTRLTVL.

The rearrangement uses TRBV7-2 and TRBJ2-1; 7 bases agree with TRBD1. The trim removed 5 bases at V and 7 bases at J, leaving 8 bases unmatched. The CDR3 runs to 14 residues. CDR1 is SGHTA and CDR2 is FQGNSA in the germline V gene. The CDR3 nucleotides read TGTGCCAGCAGCGTAGACAGGGATTGGAATGAGCAGTTCTTC. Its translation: CASSVDRDWNEQFF.